A selection of T cell receptor beta chains follows, all from one sample in a study of shared clonotypes between healthy human individuals. Produced via immunoSEQ multiplex PCR; TCRdb's table is partial and in-frame only. The repertoire holds around 700,000 clones, more than 70% seen once, with around 2% in the top ten. Material: memory CD4+ T cells sorted from blood. The receptor source for this set is a woman aged 25 to 39 in good health. CDR3s include the opening cysteine and the closing phenylalanine or tryptophan. Fields, in order: D gene, V gene, clone size, J gene, CDR3 protein, CDR3 DNA. The D gene is left open where the match is weak. Size tells how often a clone was seen (once, few, many) or the class of an expanded clone, and some rows leave it out.

d_call: -
v_call: TRBV29-1
clone_size: -
j_call: TRBJ1-5
cdr3_aa: CSVGWDSNQPQHF
cdr3_nt: TGCAGCGTTGGGTGGGACAGCAATCAGCCCCAGCATTTT

d_call: TRBD2
v_call: TRBV19
clone_size: -
j_call: TRBJ2-5
cdr3_aa: CASSIVAGDLETQYF
cdr3_nt: TGTGCCAGTAGTATCGTAGCGGGAGATTTGGAGACCCAGTACTTC

d_call: -
v_call: TRBV5-1
clone_size: -
j_call: TRBJ2-2
cdr3_aa: CASTNNPGENTGELFF
cdr3_nt: TGCGCCAGCACCAATAACCCAGGGGAAAACACCGGGGAGCTGTTTTTT

d_call: -
v_call: TRBV18
clone_size: -
j_call: TRBJ1-3
cdr3_aa: CASSPRGDRDGNTIYF
cdr3_nt: TGTGCCAGCTCACCACGGGGCGACCGAGACGGAAACACCATATATTTT

d_call: -
v_call: TRBV2
clone_size: -
j_call: TRBJ2-3
cdr3_aa: CASLGGGGTDTQYF
cdr3_nt: TGTGCCAGCTTAGGGGGAGGGGGCACAGATACGCAGTATTTT

d_call: -
v_call: TRBV7-5
clone_size: -
j_call: TRBJ2-4
cdr3_aa: CVTRGFLAKNIQYF
cdr3_nt: TGTGTCACCCGGGGCTTCCTAGCCAAAAACATTCAGTACTTC

d_call: TRBD2
v_call: TRBV11-3
clone_size: many
j_call: TRBJ2-1
cdr3_aa: CASRSGTSGIGEQFF
cdr3_nt: TGTGCCAGCAGGTCCGGGACTAGCGGGATTGGTGAGCAGTTCTTC

d_call: -
v_call: TRBV18
clone_size: -
j_call: TRBJ1-1
cdr3_aa: CASSPSGNSMNTEAFF
cdr3_nt: TGTGCCAGCTCACCAAGCGGAAACAGCATGAACACTGAAGCTTTCTTT

d_call: TRBD1
v_call: TRBV11-2
clone_size: few
j_call: TRBJ1-1
cdr3_aa: CASSRKRTGDTEAFF
cdr3_nt: TGTGCCAGCAGCCGAAAGAGGACAGGGGACACTGAAGCTTTCTTT

d_call: -
v_call: TRBV6-5
clone_size: -
j_call: TRBJ2-5
cdr3_aa: CASSYSTETQYF
cdr3_nt: TGTGCCAGCAGTTACTCGACAGAGACCCAGTACTTC

d_call: TRBD1
v_call: TRBV2
clone_size: -
j_call: TRBJ2-2
cdr3_aa: CASTLRTGNTGELFF
cdr3_nt: TGTGCCAGCACCTTGAGGACAGGGAACACCGGGGAGCTGTTTTTT

d_call: -
v_call: TRBV28
clone_size: few
j_call: TRBJ2-7
cdr3_aa: CASSLSGQGHYEQYF
cdr3_nt: TGTGCCAGCAGTCTAAGTGGGCAGGGGCACTACGAGCAGTACTTC

d_call: TRBD1
v_call: TRBV29-1
clone_size: -
j_call: TRBJ1-2
cdr3_aa: CSAIPRDSENGYTF
cdr3_nt: TGCAGCGCTATACCCCGGGACAGTGAAAATGGCTACACCTTC

d_call: -
v_call: TRBV19
clone_size: -
j_call: TRBJ2-7
cdr3_aa: CASSISAAGSYEQYF
cdr3_nt: TGTGCCAGTAGTATATCGGCCGCAGGATCCTACGAGCAGTACTTC

d_call: TRBD2
v_call: TRBV2
clone_size: -
j_call: TRBJ2-1
cdr3_aa: CASSAGLAGYNEQFF
cdr3_nt: TGTGCCAGCAGTGCAGGGTTAGCGGGTTACAATGAGCAGTTCTTC

d_call: TRBD2
v_call: TRBV28
clone_size: -
j_call: TRBJ2-7
cdr3_aa: CASKQESLAGYEQYF
cdr3_nt: TGTGCCAGCAAACAGGAGAGTCTAGCGGGTTACGAGCAGTACTTC

d_call: TRBD2
v_call: TRBV5-6
clone_size: -
j_call: TRBJ2-7
cdr3_aa: CASSSSGRTTYEQYF
cdr3_nt: TGTGCCAGCAGCTCTAGCGGGAGGACGACCTACGAGCAGTACTTC

d_call: -
v_call: TRBV5-8
clone_size: few
j_call: TRBJ1-1
cdr3_aa: CASSSTLYTEAFF
cdr3_nt: TGTGCCAGCAGCTCGACCCTTTACACTGAAGCTTTCTTT

d_call: -
v_call: TRBV11-2
clone_size: -
j_call: TRBJ2-5
cdr3_aa: CASSSDRQETQYF
cdr3_nt: TGTGCCAGCAGCTCCGACAGGCAAGAGACCCAGTACTTC

d_call: -
v_call: TRBV5-1
clone_size: -
j_call: TRBJ1-5
cdr3_aa: CASSSGGGSNQPQHF
cdr3_nt: TGCGCCAGCAGCTCGGGCGGCGGGAGCAATCAGCCCCAGCATTTT

d_call: -
v_call: TRBV30
clone_size: once
j_call: TRBJ1-2
cdr3_aa: CAWIPLGINYGYTF
cdr3_nt: TGTGCCTGGATTCCTCTTGGGATTAACTATGGCTACACCTTC

d_call: TRBD1
v_call: TRBV7-9
clone_size: -
j_call: TRBJ2-6
cdr3_aa: CASSLQSGGVSGANVLTF
cdr3_nt: TGTGCCAGCAGCTTACAATCAGGGGGCGTATCAGGGGCCAACGTCCTGACTTTC

d_call: TRBD1
v_call: TRBV27
clone_size: -
j_call: TRBJ1-2
cdr3_aa: CASGTGQGLYDYTF
cdr3_nt: TGTGCCAGCGGCACGGGACAGGGACTCTATGACTACACCTTC

d_call: -
v_call: TRBV5-1
clone_size: few
j_call: TRBJ2-2
cdr3_aa: CATYWVAGANTGELFF
cdr3_nt: TGCGCCACCTACTGGGTGGCAGGGGCGAACACCGGGGAGCTGTTTTTT

d_call: -
v_call: TRBV28
clone_size: -
j_call: TRBJ1-5
cdr3_aa: CASSLLKGYSNQPQHF
cdr3_nt: TGTGCCAGCAGCCTCTTGAAAGGTTATAGCAATCAGCCCCAGCATTTT

d_call: -
v_call: TRBV28
clone_size: few
j_call: TRBJ2-2
cdr3_aa: CASSLNSPNTGELFF
cdr3_nt: TGTGCCAGCAGTTTAAATTCCCCGAACACCGGGGAGCTGTTTTTT

d_call: -
v_call: TRBV5-1
clone_size: once
j_call: TRBJ2-7
cdr3_aa: CASSLGTSATRQYF
cdr3_nt: TGCGCCAGCAGCTTGGGGACTTCAGCTACGAGGCAGTACTTC

d_call: -
v_call: TRBV18
clone_size: -
j_call: TRBJ1-3
cdr3_aa: CASSALESGNTIYF
cdr3_nt: TGTGCCAGCTCAGCCCTTGAATCAGGAAACACCATATATTTT

d_call: -
v_call: TRBV5-1
clone_size: -
j_call: TRBJ2-3
cdr3_aa: CASSLEAASTDTQYF
cdr3_nt: TGCGCCAGCAGCTTGGAAGCGGCTAGCACAGATACGCAGTATTTT

d_call: -
v_call: TRBV12-5
clone_size: -
j_call: TRBJ2-4
cdr3_aa: CASGFLKLARNIQYF
cdr3_nt: TGTGCTAGTGGTTTCCTCAAACTAGCCAGAAACATTCAGTACTTC

d_call: -
v_call: TRBV20-1
clone_size: -
j_call: TRBJ1-2
cdr3_aa: CSARRGGYTF
cdr3_nt: TGCAGTGCTAGGCGAGGGGGCTACACCTTC

d_call: -
v_call: TRBV27
clone_size: -
j_call: TRBJ2-7
cdr3_aa: CASSLLSPGTLTLDEQYF
cdr3_nt: TGTGCCAGCAGTTTACTAAGTCCGGGGACACTGACTTTGGACGAGCAGTACTTC

d_call: TRBD1
v_call: TRBV7-3
clone_size: few
j_call: TRBJ2-2
cdr3_aa: CASSLTLQGASTGELFF
cdr3_nt: TGTGCCAGCAGCTTAACACTTCAGGGGGCTAGCACCGGGGAGCTGTTTTTT

d_call: -
v_call: TRBV19
clone_size: once
j_call: TRBJ2-3
cdr3_aa: CASSDGSGADTQYF
cdr3_nt: TGTGCCAGTAGCGACGGGAGTGGGGCAGATACGCAGTATTTT

d_call: -
v_call: TRBV11-3
clone_size: -
j_call: TRBJ2-1
cdr3_aa: CASSPSSMHEQFF
cdr3_nt: TGTGCCAGCAGCCCGTCTAGCATGCATGAGCAGTTCTTC

d_call: -
v_call: TRBV21-1
clone_size: -
j_call: TRBJ1-6
cdr3_aa: CASSQGENSPLHF
cdr3_nt: TGTGCCAGCAGCCAGGGGGAGAATTCACCCCTCCACTTT

d_call: -
v_call: TRBV23-1
clone_size: -
j_call: TRBJ2-1
cdr3_aa: CASINVPQGSYNEQFF
cdr3_nt: TGCGCCAGCATCAACGTCCCACAGGGCTCCTACAATGAGCAGTTCTTC

d_call: TRBD1
v_call: TRBV4-1
clone_size: -
j_call: TRBJ1-4
cdr3_aa: CASSRPAQGINEKLFF
cdr3_nt: TGCGCCAGCAGCCGACCCGCACAGGGGATAAATGAAAAACTGTTTTTT

d_call: -
v_call: TRBV30
clone_size: -
j_call: TRBJ1-2
cdr3_aa: CALNEGQGEKPNYGYTF
cdr3_nt: TGTGCCCTTAATGAGGGCCAGGGAGAGAAGCCAAACTATGGCTACACCTTC

d_call: -
v_call: TRBV4-1
clone_size: -
j_call: TRBJ2-7
cdr3_aa: CASSQGPGQNYEQYF
cdr3_nt: TGCGCCAGCAGCCAAGGACCGGGGCAAAACTACGAGCAGTACTTC

d_call: -
v_call: TRBV21-1
clone_size: -
j_call: TRBJ2-1
cdr3_aa: CASRKKFLGPMNYYNEQFF
cdr3_nt: TGTGCCAGCAGAAAAAAGTTCCTAGGGCCGATGAATTACTACAATGAGCAGTTCTTC

d_call: TRBD2
v_call: TRBV6-4
clone_size: once
j_call: TRBJ2-1
cdr3_aa: CASSRTSVYNEQFF
cdr3_nt: TGTGCCAGCAGTCGGACTAGCGTCTACAATGAGCAGTTCTTC

d_call: TRBD1
v_call: TRBV27
clone_size: -
j_call: TRBJ1-1
cdr3_aa: CASRQGASSTEAFF
cdr3_nt: TGTGCCAGCAGACAGGGGGCGAGTAGCACTGAAGCTTTCTTT

d_call: -
v_call: TRBV29-1
clone_size: -
j_call: TRBJ2-4
cdr3_aa: CSVFRGYENIQYF
cdr3_nt: TGCAGCGTTTTCAGGGGTTACGAAAACATTCAGTACTTC

d_call: TRBD1
v_call: TRBV5-1
clone_size: many
j_call: TRBJ1-3
cdr3_aa: CASSLGTAGNTIYF
cdr3_nt: TGCGCCAGCAGCTTAGGGACAGCTGGAAACACCATATATTTT

d_call: -
v_call: TRBV30
clone_size: -
j_call: TRBJ1-4
cdr3_aa: CAWAETDDFEKLFF
cdr3_nt: TGTGCCTGGGCCGAGACAGACGACTTTGAAAAACTGTTTTTT

d_call: TRBD2
v_call: TRBV7-2
clone_size: -
j_call: TRBJ2-1
cdr3_aa: CASSSGTTGYNEQFF
cdr3_nt: TGTGCCAGCAGCTCCGGGACTACCGGTTACAATGAGCAGTTCTTC

d_call: -
v_call: TRBV19
clone_size: -
j_call: TRBJ1-3
cdr3_aa: CASSVGRRSSGNTIYF
cdr3_nt: TGTGCCAGTAGTGTCGGACGCCGGTCCTCTGGAAACACCATATATTTT

d_call: TRBD1
v_call: TRBV5-8
clone_size: -
j_call: TRBJ1-3
cdr3_aa: CASSLPGGTSFSGNTIYF
cdr3_nt: TGTGCCAGCAGCTTGCCAGGGGGGACCTCCTTCTCTGGAAACACCATATATTTT

d_call: -
v_call: TRBV15
clone_size: -
j_call: TRBJ2-5
cdr3_aa: CATSRDQGNQETQYF
cdr3_nt: TGTGCCACCAGCAGAGATCAGGGCAACCAAGAGACCCAGTACTTC

d_call: -
v_call: TRBV5-1
clone_size: many
j_call: TRBJ1-4
cdr3_aa: CASSHKSAGEKLFF
cdr3_nt: TGCGCCAGCAGCCATAAGTCAGCTGGGGAAAAACTGTTTTTT

d_call: TRBD2
v_call: TRBV7-2
clone_size: -
j_call: TRBJ2-1
cdr3_aa: CASSLGTSADYNEQFF
cdr3_nt: TGTGCCAGCAGCTTAGGGACTAGCGCAGACTACAATGAGCAGTTCTTC

d_call: TRBD2
v_call: TRBV27
clone_size: -
j_call: TRBJ2-7
cdr3_aa: CASSPRLAEPPGQYF
cdr3_nt: TGTGCCAGCAGTCCCCGACTAGCGGAACCCCCCGGGCAGTACTTC

d_call: -
v_call: TRBV11-2
clone_size: -
j_call: TRBJ2-4
cdr3_aa: CASSLGGEGRNIQYF
cdr3_nt: TGTGCCAGCAGCTTAGGGGGTGAGGGGAGAAACATTCAGTACTTC

d_call: -
v_call: TRBV19
clone_size: -
j_call: TRBJ1-2
cdr3_aa: CASSGGVVVYGYTF
cdr3_nt: TGTGCCAGTAGTGGCGGGGTGGTTGTTTATGGCTACACCTTC

d_call: -
v_call: TRBV19
clone_size: once
j_call: TRBJ2-4
cdr3_aa: CASSILRLAGNIQYF
cdr3_nt: TGTGCCAGTAGTATCCTCAGGCTAGCAGGAAACATTCAGTACTTC

d_call: -
v_call: TRBV11-2
clone_size: few
j_call: TRBJ1-4
cdr3_aa: CASSLGGNEKLFF
cdr3_nt: TGTGCCAGCAGCTTAGGGGGAAATGAAAAACTGTTTTTT